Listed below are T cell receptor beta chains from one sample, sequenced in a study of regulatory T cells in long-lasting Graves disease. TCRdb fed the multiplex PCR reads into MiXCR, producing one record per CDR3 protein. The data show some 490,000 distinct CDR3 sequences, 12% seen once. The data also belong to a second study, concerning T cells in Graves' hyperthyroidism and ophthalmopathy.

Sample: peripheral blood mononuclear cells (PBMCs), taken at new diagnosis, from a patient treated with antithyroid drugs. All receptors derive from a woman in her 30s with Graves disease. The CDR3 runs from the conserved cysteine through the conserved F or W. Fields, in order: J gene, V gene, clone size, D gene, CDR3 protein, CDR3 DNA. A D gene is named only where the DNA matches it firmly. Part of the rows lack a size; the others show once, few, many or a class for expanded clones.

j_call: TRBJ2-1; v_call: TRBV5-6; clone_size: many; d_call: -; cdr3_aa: CASSLSGPVNEQFF; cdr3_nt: TGTGCCAGCAGCTTGTCGGGACCCGTCAATGAGCAGTTCTTC
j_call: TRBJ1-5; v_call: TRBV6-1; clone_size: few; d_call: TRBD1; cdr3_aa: CASSDQTGRSNQPQHF; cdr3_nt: TGTGCCAGCAGCGATCAGACAGGGAGGAGCAATCAGCCCCAGCATTTT
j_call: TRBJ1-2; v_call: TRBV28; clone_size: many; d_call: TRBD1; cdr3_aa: CASSLIQGGTDGYTF; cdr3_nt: TGTGCCAGCAGTTTGATCCAGGGGGGTACGGATGGCTACACCTTC
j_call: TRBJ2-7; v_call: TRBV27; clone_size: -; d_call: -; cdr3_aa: CASSFLLAPGGGTSEQYF; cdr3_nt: TGTGCCAGCAGTTTCCTCTTAGCCCCGGGGGGCGGAACCTCCGAGCAGTACTTC
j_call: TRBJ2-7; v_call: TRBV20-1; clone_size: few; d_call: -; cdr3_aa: CSAADYEQYF; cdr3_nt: TGCAGTGCTGCCGACTACGAGCAGTACTTC
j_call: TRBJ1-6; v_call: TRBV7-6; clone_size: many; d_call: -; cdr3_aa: CASSLVRANNSPLHF; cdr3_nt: TGTGCCAGCAGCTTAGTTCGGGCAAATAATTCACCCCTCCACTTT
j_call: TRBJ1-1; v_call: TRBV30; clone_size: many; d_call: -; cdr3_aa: CAWSGMGLNTEAFF; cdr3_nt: TGTGCCTGGAGCGGAATGGGGTTGAACACTGAAGCTTTCTTT
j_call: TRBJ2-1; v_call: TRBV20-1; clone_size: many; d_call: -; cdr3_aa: CSASEHPFGGGNNEQFF; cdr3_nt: TGCAGTGCTAGCGAACACCCTTTCGGGGGAGGAAACAATGAGCAGTTCTTC
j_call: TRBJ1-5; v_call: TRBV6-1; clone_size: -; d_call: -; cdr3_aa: CASRPDGGYQPQHF; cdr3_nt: TGTGCCAGCAGACCGGACGGAGGTTATCAGCCCCAGCATTTT
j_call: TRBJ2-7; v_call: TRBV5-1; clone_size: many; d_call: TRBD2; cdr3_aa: CASSRLAGGQQGYEQYF; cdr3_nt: TGCGCCAGCAGCCGCCTAGCGGGAGGTCAACAAGGCTACGAGCAGTACTTC